What follows are 20 T cell receptor beta chains derived from one specimen sequenced in a study of Graves' ophthalmopathy and Graves' hyperthyroidism. Amplified material comprised TCR beta CDR3 regions derived from RNA transcripts. HTBI primers were used in a first-round RT-PCR, which preceded a second-round multiplex PCR. TCRdb itself ran the multiplex PCR reads through MiXCR, one entry per CDR3 protein. Here the sample spans hundreds of thousands of distinct CDR3 sequences, less than 55% being singletons. Sequencing was carried out using peripheral blood. These receptors all stem from an adult man with Graves' ophthalmopathy.

The chain uses TRBV20-1 and TRBJ1-6; TRBD1 matches 7 bases. Germline CDR1 and CDR2: DFQATT and SNEGSKA (reference sequence). This CDR3 region has 16 residues. Trimming at V came to 2 bases and at J to 4 bases, leaving 8 bases not matched to a gene. CDR3 residues: CSARPPGQSYNSPLHF. CDR3 nucleotide sequence: TGCAGTGCTAGACCCCCGGGACAGTCATATAATTCACCCCTCCACTTT.

A few counts support this clonotype. The rearrangement joins TRBV7-9 to TRBJ2-6; a weak D match, TRBD2 (6 bases). CDR1 and CDR2 (germline): SEHNR, FQNEAQ (reference sequence). The CDR3 loop spans 16 amino acids. The V end lost 7 bases, the J end lost 2 bases, and 15 bases lay between the germline ends. The CDR3 DNA reads TGTGCCAGCAAGGGAGGTTGGAACCCTGGGGCCAACGTCCTGACTTTC. Amino acid sequence: CASKGGWNPGANVLTF. Full variable domain (rest looked up from reference TRBV7-9 and TRBJ2-6): DTGVSQNPRHKITKRGQNVTFRCDPISEHNRLYWYRQTLGQGPEFLTYFQNEAQLEKSRLLSDRFSAERPKGSFSTLEIQRTEQGDSAMYLCASKGGWNPGANVLTFGAGSRLTVL.

The chain joins TRBV7-9 to TRBJ2-7, with 11 bases matching TRBD1. The V and J ends lost 3 bases and 3 bases, in that order; junction bases with no gene match: 4. Germline CDR1 is SEHNR and CDR2 is FQNEAQ (reference sequence). This CDR3 has 15 residues. CDR3 nucleotide sequence: TGTGCCAGCAGCTTCCGGGACAGGGGGGACTACGAGCAGTACTTC. Amino acid sequence: CASSFRDRGDYEQYF.

This clonotype was detected only a few times. The rearrangement links TRBV5-1 to TRBJ2-5, with D maybe TRBD1 (5 bases). Trimming pared 1 base from V and 7 bases from J, leaving 14 bases between. CDR3 size: 14 residues. Germline V gene data show CDR1 as SGHRS and CDR2 as YFSETQ. The CDR3 is CASSLTQAVGTQYF. CDR3 DNA: TGCGCCAGCAGCTTGACACAGGCCGTCGGGACCCAGTACTTC.

V and J are TRBV2 and TRBJ2-7; D not certain. This CDR3 is built from 13 residues. Trimming removed 5 bases from V and 1 base from J, with 9 bases in between. Germline CDR1 SNHLY, CDR2 FYNNEI. Written as DNA, the CDR3 is TGTGCCAGCAGTTACTCGATGTCCTACGAGCAGTACTTC. Encoded protein: CASSYSMSYEQYF.

This clonotype was counted a few times. V usage is TRBV19 and J usage is TRBJ1-1, with D tentatively TRBD1 (5 bases). Germline assignment: CDR1 LNHDA and CDR2 SQIVND (reference sequence). V shed 5 bases and J shed 4 bases, with 14 bases lying between them. The CDR3 length is 14 residues. The chain's CDR3 is CASSRREGATEAFF. Here the CDR3 DNA reads TGTGCCAGTAGTCGCAGGGAAGGGGCCACTGAAGCTTTCTTT.

This sequence joins TRBV2 and TRBJ1-2; 9 bases line up with TRBD1. Germline assignment: CDR1 SNHLY and CDR2 FYNNEI. V trimming: 10 bases; J trimming: 7 bases; junction bases outside the gene matches: 16. The CDR3 sequence is 15 residues long. CDR3 bases: TGTGCCAACAGCCAAAAATCTACAGGGGGCACTGGCTACACCTTC. Translation gives CANSQKSTGGTGYTF. The complete variable domain, with remaining parts taken from reference TRBV2 and TRBJ1-2, reads EPEVTQTPSHQVTQMGQEVILRCVPISNHLYFYWYRQILGQKVEFLVSFYNNEISEKSEIFDDQFSVERPDGSNFTLKIRSTKLEDSAMYFCANSQKSTGGTGYTFGSGTRLTVV.

The rearrangement links TRBV9 to TRBJ1-6, with TRBD1 as a possible D gene (5 bases). V lost 7 bases, J lost 5 bases, and 13 bases lay in between. Germline V gene data show CDR1 as SGDLS and CDR2 as YYNGEE. This CDR3 is built from 14 residues. CDR3 DNA: TGTGCCAGCCGGCCAGACAGTAATAATTCACCCCTCCACTTT. Residues: CASRPDSNNSPLHF.

The chain recombines TRBV20-1 with TRBJ2-5; D perhaps matches TRBD2 (6 bases). The germline CDR1 and CDR2 sequences are DFQATT and SNEGSKA (reference sequence). The CDR3 sequence is 16 residues long. V gave up 2 bases and J gave up 1 base, with 17 bases separating them. The CDR3 loop reads CSARSRILGSQETQYF. As DNA, the CDR3 is TGCAGTGCTAGATCCCGTATCCTCGGGAGCCAAGAGACCCAGTACTTC.

V gene TRBV2 combines with J gene TRBJ1-4, with a tentative D call TRBD1 (6 bases). Between the trimmed V and J ends, which lost 6 bases and 5 bases, there was a span of 13 bases. The CDR3 spans 14 residues. Looked up from germline, CDR1 is SNHLY and CDR2 is FYNNEI. CDR3 nucleotide sequence: TGTGCCAGCAGCTTTCGGACAGCCAATGAAAAACTGTTTTTT. Protein: CASSFRTANEKLFF.

The chain has TRBV10-3 and TRBJ2-7, with D possibly TRBD1 on 5 matching bases. CDR3 size: 13 residues. The germline V gene has CDR1 ENHRY and CDR2 SYGVKD. With 7 bases removed from V and 6 bases from J, the gap between germline ends came to 16 bases. The CDR3 nucleotides read TGTGCCATCAAAGGGCTGGACATAACCGAGCAGTACTTC. It translates to CAIKGLDITEQYF.

This clonotype has just a few counts. The CDR3 nucleotides read TGCGCCAGCAGCCAATATAGGGAGCGCGGGAGGACTGAAGCTTTCTTT. Its translation is CASSQYRERGRTEAFF. The chain couples TRBV4-1 to TRBJ1-1; unclear D gene. The V end was cut by 2 bases, the J end by 5 bases, with 18 bases between. There are 16 residues in the CDR3. Germline V gives CDR1 MGHRA, CDR2 YSYEKL.

This clonotype has a single count. This rearrangement joins TRBV9 to TRBJ2-6, with D hard to call. The CDR3 runs 15 residues. CDR1 is SGDLS, CDR2 YYNGEE, per germline. V was cut by 4 bases and J by 2 bases, with 10 bases left in between. The CDR3 DNA reads TGTGCCAGCAGCCAAGGCCGTGCTGGGGCCAACGTCCTGACTTTC. It specifies CASSQGRAGANVLTF.

This chain connects TRBV7-8 to TRBJ1-1; 7 bases line up with TRBD1. CDR3 length: 17 residues. V dropped 1 base and J dropped 2; count of bases not matched to a gene: 10. Germline V gives CDR1 SGHVS, CDR2 FQNEAQ. The CDR3 region has the DNA TGTGCCAGCAGCTTAGTGGGGCCAGGGGGTCTTAACACTGAAGCTTTCTTT. Residues: CASSLVGPGGLNTEAFF. Full variable domain (rest looked up from reference TRBV7-8 and TRBJ1-1): GAGVSQSPRYKVAKRGQDVALRCDPISGHVSLFWYQQALGQGPEFLTYFQNEAQLDKSGLPSDRFFAERPEGSVSTLKIQRTQQEDSAVYLCASSLVGPGGLNTEAFFGQGTRLTVV.

This clonotype was observed a handful of times. The genes are TRBV19 and TRBJ2-2; 14 nucleotides align to TRBD2. Looked up from germline, CDR1 is LNHDA and CDR2 is SQIVND (reference sequence). The CDR3 is 13 residues long. Unmatched junction bases numbered 4, after V lost 4 bases and J lost 15 bases. CDR3 in DNA: TGTGCCAGTAGTACCACGACTAGCGGGAGGGTGTTTTTT. Its protein product is CASSTTTSGRVFF. The full variable domain, with the rest looked up from reference TRBV19 and TRBJ2-2, is DGGITQSPKYLFRKEGQNVTLSCEQNLNHDAMYWYRQDPGQGLRLIYYSQIVNDFQKGDIAEGYSVSREKKESFPLTVTSAQKNPTAFYLCASSTTTSGRVFFGEGSRLTVL.

This rearrangement joins TRBV6-5 to TRBJ1-2; D gene ambiguous. The CDR3 runs 18 residues. Germline V CDR1 and CDR2: MNHEY, SVGAGI. Trimming pared 4 bases from V and 3 bases from J, leaving 24 bases between. CDR3 loop: CASSSTSGTEGRYYGYTF. The CDR3 DNA follows: TGTGCCAGCAGTTCCACTTCTGGCACCGAGGGAAGGTACTATGGCTACACCTTC.

The genes are TRBV5-1 and TRBJ2-2, with a weak D call TRBD1 (5 bases). Germline CDR1 is SGHRS and CDR2 is YFSETQ. Trimming removed 5 bases from V and 4 bases from J, with 18 bases in between. The CDR3 is made up of 16 amino acids. The CDR3 sequence is CASSLGKGYPTGELFF. For the CDR3, the DNA is TGCGCCAGCAGTCTGGGGAAGGGGTATCCCACCGGGGAGCTGTTTTTT.

V and J are TRBV29-1 and TRBJ2-7, with TRBD1 as a possible D gene (6 bases). V lost 4 bases, J lost 6 bases, and 16 bases lay in between. Per germline, CDR1 SQVTM and CDR2 ANQGSEA. The CDR3 loop spans 13 amino acids. The CDR3 protein is CSVVIQGEREQYF. CDR3 sequence (DNA): TGCAGCGTTGTAATACAGGGAGAACGCGAGCAGTACTTC.

With respect to this clonotype: A junction end diverges from the germline sequence, so it may reflect a read error. V is TRBV7-2 and J is TRBJ1-2; 7 nucleotides match TRBD1. Germline V gene sequence: CDR1 SGHTA, CDR2 FQGNSA. The CDR3 has 14 residues. In nucleotides, the CDR3 is TGTGCCAGCAGTTTAGGGGGACAGAACTATGGCTACACCTTC. Encoded protein: CASSLGGQNYGYTF.

This clonotype was counted only a few times. The rearrangement uses TRBV7-2 and TRBJ1-5, with D tentatively TRBD1 (6 bases). The CDR3 runs 15 residues. Germline CDR1 and CDR2: SGHTA and FQGNSA. V was trimmed by 5 bases and J by 3 bases, leaving 14 bases between them. The CDR3 DNA follows: TGTGCCAGCAGCCCCGAAGGACAGTTCAATCAGCCCCAGCATTTT. This encodes CASSPEGQFNQPQHF.